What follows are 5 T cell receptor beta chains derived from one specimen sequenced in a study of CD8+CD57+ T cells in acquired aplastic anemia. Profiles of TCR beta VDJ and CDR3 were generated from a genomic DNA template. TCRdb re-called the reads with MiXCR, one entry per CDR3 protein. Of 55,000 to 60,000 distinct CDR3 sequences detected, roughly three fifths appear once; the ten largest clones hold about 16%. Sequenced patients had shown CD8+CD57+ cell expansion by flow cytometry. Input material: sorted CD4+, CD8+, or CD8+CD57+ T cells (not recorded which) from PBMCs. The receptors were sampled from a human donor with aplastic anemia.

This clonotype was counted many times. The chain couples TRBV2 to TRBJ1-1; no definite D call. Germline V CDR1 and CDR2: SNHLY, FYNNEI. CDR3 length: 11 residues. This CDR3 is CALIANTEAFF. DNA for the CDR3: TGTGCTTTAATAGCCAACACTGAAGCTTTCTTT.

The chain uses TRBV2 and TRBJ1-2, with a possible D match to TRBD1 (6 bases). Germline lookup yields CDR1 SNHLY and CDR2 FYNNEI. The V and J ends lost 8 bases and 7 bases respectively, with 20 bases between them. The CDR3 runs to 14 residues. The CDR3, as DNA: TGTGCCAGCGTCGGAAACAGGGAGTTGGGTGGCTACACCTTC. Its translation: CASVGNRELGGYTF.

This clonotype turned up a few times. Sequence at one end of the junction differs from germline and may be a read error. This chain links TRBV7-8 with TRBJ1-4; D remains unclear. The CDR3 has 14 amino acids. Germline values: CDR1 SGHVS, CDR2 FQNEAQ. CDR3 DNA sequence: TGTGCCAGCGGCTTAGGCAGGTCAAGAGAAAAACTGTTTTTT. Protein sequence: CASGLGRSREKLFF.

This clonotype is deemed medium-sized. CDR3 protein: CSATQRVGQPQHF. The DNA for the CDR3 is TGCAGTGCTACACAGCGGGTTGGGCAGCCCCAGCATTTT. The chain employs TRBV20-1 and TRBJ1-5; D remains ambiguous. The germline gives CDR1 DFQATT, CDR2 SNEGSKA (reference sequence). The CDR3 sequence is 13 residues long. Trimming left V 4 bases short and J 7 bases short, with 14 bases between.

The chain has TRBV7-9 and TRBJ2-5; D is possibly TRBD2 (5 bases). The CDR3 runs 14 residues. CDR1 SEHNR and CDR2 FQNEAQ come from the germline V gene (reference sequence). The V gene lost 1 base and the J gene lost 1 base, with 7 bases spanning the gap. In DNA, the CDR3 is TGTGCCAGCAGCTTAGTCGGGGTCCAAGAGACCCAGTACTTC. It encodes CASSLVGVQETQYF.